This T cell receptor (beta chain) derives from a study of blood T cell repertoires in COVID-19 (dated by TCRdb to the early 2020s). General notes on the study: Collaborator samples came from the United States, Italy and Spain and covered acute and convalescent phases of COVID-19. The prospective study material was composed of cDNA or gDNA derived from T cells, B-cell-depleted T cells, or PBMCs. Deeply sampled blood TCRbeta repertoires from subjects exposed to, actively infected with, or recovered from COVID-19 were included in the dataset. A freely available public database, intended as a resource for researchers studying the immune response to SARS-CoV-2, is where the repertoires were released. The samples were drawn from the first 160 participants of the ongoing ImmuneRACE study and from about 1,200 subjects provided by 6 global collaborators. A de-identified subject ID, COVID-19 status, age in years and sex were almost always included in the sample metadata. Where HLA class I and class II types were available, the types were taken from metadata supplied by the sample provider, not from assay-based typing.

Comments on this clone: Its antigen has not been determined. Qualities for individual bases were not recorded, and no much larger clone is one base off.

Each collaborating institution followed its own protocols to collect whole blood in K2EDTA tubes. For TCRbeta analysis, collaborators shipped samples as frozen whole blood, isolated PBMCs, or DNA extracted from either of those sample types. The immunoSEQ Assay, a bias-controlled multiplex PCR, was used to amplify TCRbeta CDR3 regions from genomic DNA. The study's own analysis went as follows. Nucleated cell counts per sample were estimated from amplification of reference gene primers within the assay. To quantify the absolute abundance of each unique TCRbeta CDR3 rearrangement, sequence reads were collapsed and filtered. For each sample, productive Simpson clonality was calculated as the square root of Simpson's diversity index across productive rearrangements. As stored in TCRdb, this immuneACCESS dataset retains in-frame rearrangements with V and J assigned. A fraction of the clones does not appear; measured against another copy, unresolved V genes explain less than half of the discrepancy, and the remainder lacks a known reason. The DNA was the basis for D and trimming; V, J and clone size are from that table. The sample includes 70,000 to 95,000 clones, with nearly 95% observed a single time. The ten largest clones represent around 4.2% of the sample.

Paper-wide results and their limitations: The quantity of clinical and demographic metadata differed by source and by participant and was supplied without curation.

The CDR3 sequence holds 18 residues, the cysteine and phenylalanine included. The only DNA kept is the CDR3, 54 bases in frame from the first base. CDR1 SGHTA and CDR2 FQGNSA were looked up in the germline V gene. After removal of 6 bases from V and 3 bases from J, the junction retains 15 bases not matched to a gene. The sequencing input was peripheral blood. The chain is made from TRBV7-2 and TRBJ2-2, with TRBD2 identical over 8 junction bases. The TCR originated in a human donor with active COVID-19. The donor label of this sample is uncertain. The CDR3 protein: CASRQRFSGRGDTGELFF. The DNA is as follows: TGTGCCAGCAGGCAGCGGTTCAGCGGGAGAGGGGACACCGGGGAGCTGTTTTTT.